This passage covers 15 T cell receptor beta chains from one sample sequenced in a study of cytomegalovirus exposure and HLA in healthy donors. 13 Jbeta primers and 60 Vbeta primers were used for the PCR. The table came from immunoSEQ multiplex PCR; TCRdb's copy has only in-frame clones and leaves some out. Seen in this sample are fewer than 100,000 clones; the ten most common clones hold under 1.5%. Specimen: PBMCs. The receptors originated from a woman between 55 and 75 years old in good health and CMV-seronegative.

The V and J genes are TRBV5-1 and TRBJ2-3; tentatively, D is TRBD1 (5 bases). Germline values: CDR1 SGHRS, CDR2 YFSETQ. The V end lost 7 bases, the J end lost 0 bases, and 15 bases lay between the germline ends. The CDR3 runs to 15 residues. The CDR3, as DNA: TGCGCCAGCGGTTATCTAGGGGTTAGCACAGATACGCAGTATTTT. This translates into CASGYLGVSTDTQYF.

The chain is built from TRBV23-1 and TRBJ2-4, with D maybe TRBD2 (6 bases). TRBV23-1 is an ORF; its function is uncertain. CDR3 size: 16 residues. The ends were cut back, 8 bases at V and 6 bases at J, with 23 bases in the middle. CDR3 sequence: CASGSRLRDWGNIQYF. CDR3 in DNA: TGCGCCAGCGGGAGTAGGTTGCGGGACTGGGGAAACATTCAGTACTTC.

The chain employs TRBV2 and TRBJ2-3; 8 bases map to TRBD2. The CDR3 loop spans 16 amino acids. V lost 1 base, J lost 0 bases, and 3 bases stayed unmatched. Germline CDR1 and CDR2: SNHLY and FYNNEI. The CDR3 region has the DNA TGTGCCAGCAGTGAAGTTGCGGGAGGAAGCACAGATACGCAGTATTTT. This translates into CASSEVAGGSTDTQYF.

The V call is TRBV14, the J call TRBJ2-7; 7 positions match TRBD1. CDR1 and CDR2 from the germline V gene are SGHDN and FVKESK. The length of the CDR3 is 15 residues. V dropped 0 bases and J dropped 3; count of bases not matched to a gene: 5. The CDR3 nucleotides are TGTGCCAGCAGCCAAGACAGGGACAGCTACTACGAGCAGTACTTC. Translated: CASSQDRDSYYEQYF.

The chain recombines TRBV6-6 with TRBJ2-3; the match to TRBD2 covers 7 bases. This CDR3 region has 15 residues. The V gene's germline CDR1 is MNHNY and CDR2 SVGAGI (reference sequence). After removal of 2 bases from V and 1 base from J, the junction contained 3 bases not matched to a gene. The CDR3 nucleotides are TGTGCCAGCAGTTACCAGCGGGATGGCACAGATACGCAGTATTTT. Translated, it gives CASSYQRDGTDTQYF.

This chain uses TRBV4-2 with TRBJ2-1, with TRBD2 matching over 11 bases. V shed 4 bases and J 4 bases; nucleotides not matched to a gene: 12. The CDR3 is 18 amino acids. CDR1 is LGHNA, CDR2 YNFKEQ, per germline. The CDR3 DNA follows: TGTGCCAGCAGCCCCACTAGCGGGAGAGCTCAGACTTACAATGAGCAGTTCTTC. Residues: CASSPTSGRAQTYNEQFF.

The genes are TRBV2 and TRBJ2-3; tentatively, D is TRBD2 (5 bases). The CDR3 is made up of 15 amino acids. Germline V gene sequence: CDR1 SNHLY, CDR2 FYNNEI. Trimming removed 5 bases at V and 4 bases at J, with 16 bases between. Here the CDR3 DNA reads TGTGCCAGCAGTCTTAATCTTGGAGGCTCAGATACGCAGTATTTT. It yields the protein CASSLNLGGSDTQYF.

V usage is TRBV6-5 and J usage is TRBJ1-5, with 10 bases fitting TRBD1. CDR3 length: 15 amino acids. V was clipped by 4 bases and J by 4 bases; unmatched bases: 4. Germline CDR1 MNHEY, CDR2 SVGAGI. In nucleotides, the CDR3 is TGTGCCAGCAGTTCTCCGGGACAGGGGAATCAGCCCCAGCATTTT. It translates to CASSSPGQGNQPQHF.

CDR3 sequence reads: CASSDSGGEGIQYF. The CDR3 DNA reads TGCGCCAGCAGCGACAGTGGAGGGGAGGGCATTCAGTACTTC. The rearrangement joins TRBV5-1 to TRBJ2-4, with TRBD2 matching 7 bases. Germline values: CDR1 SGHRS, CDR2 YFSETQ. The ends lost 4 bases at V and 9 bases at J; junction bases unmatched: 10. The CDR3 is 14 residues long.

The V and J genes are TRBV6-6 and TRBJ2-3; D remains unclear. There are 16 residues in the CDR3. The germline V and J ends were trimmed by 0 bases and 2 bases, with 12 bases remaining between them. Germline V gene lookup returns CDR1 MNHNY and CDR2 SVGAGI (reference sequence). CDR3 nucleotides: TGTGCCAGCAGTTACTCGATCGGCGGAGCCACAGATACGCAGTATTTT. This gives the protein CASSYSIGGATDTQYF.

The chain links TRBV23-1 to TRBJ2-7; TRBD1 agrees at 9 bases. TRBV23-1 is marked as an open reading frame, function uncertain. The CDR3 covers 12 residues. J was trimmed by 7 bases and V by 7 bases; bases with no gene match: 5. CDR3 region: CASNDRGGEQYF. In DNA, the CDR3 is TGCGCCAGCAACGACAGGGGGGGGGAGCAGTACTTC.

The chain couples TRBV4-1 to TRBJ2-7; 13 bases are shared with TRBD2. Per the germline V gene, CDR1 is MGHRA and CDR2 is YSYEKL. The J segment lost 5 bases and the V segment lost 1 base, leaving 8 bases of the junction unmatched. The CDR3 runs to 17 residues. CDR3 region: CASSQATSGRGGHEQYF. Here the CDR3 DNA reads TGCGCCAGCAGCCAAGCAACTAGCGGGAGGGGGGGACACGAGCAGTACTTC.

The chain links TRBV30 to TRBJ2-7, with D uncertain. V lost 2 bases, J lost 1 base, and 6 bases lay in between. The length of the CDR3 is 12 residues. Looked up from germline, CDR1 is GTSNPN and CDR2 is SVGIG (reference sequence). For the CDR3, the DNA is TGTGCCTGGAGTTTGGCTTCCTACGAGCAGTACTTC. Its translation: CAWSLASYEQYF.

The CDR3 coding sequence is TGTGCCATCAGTGGGACTAGTCCCACCGGGGAGCTGTTTTTT. Amino acids: CAISGTSPTGELFF. The J gene is TRBJ2-2, the V gene TRBV10-3; TRBD2 matches 7 bases. With V trimmed by 4 bases and J by 4 bases, 3 bases remained unmatched. The germline V gene encodes CDR1 ENHRY and CDR2 SYGVKD. The CDR3 extends over 14 amino acids.

The rearrangement links TRBV7-2 to TRBJ2-7; a possible D gene is TRBD2 (6 bases). With 2 bases removed from V and 3 bases from J, the gap between germline ends came to 11 bases. There are 14 residues in the CDR3. Germline-derived CDR1 and CDR2 are SGHTA and FQGNSA. CDR3 DNA: TGTGCCAGCAGCTTAAACCACGGGAGCTACGAGCAGTACTTC. This codes for CASSLNHGSYEQYF.